The sequence of this T cell receptor (beta chain) was determined in a study of identical twins. TCRdb reprocessed the 5' RACE reads with MiXCR, giving one entry per CDR3 protein. This sample carries 450,000 or so distinct CDR3 sequences, about 24% of them seen once, and the ten largest clones take around 3%. V lost 6 bases to trimming and J lost 0 bases; unmatched junction nucleotides: 5. From germline, CDR1 is ENHRY and CDR2 SYGVKD. The CDR3 is 14 residues long. This sample also belongs to another study, concerning T cells expressing NK-cell markers. That publication notes: NKG2C+ dominant clonotypes from a handful of donors made up roughly 1.0-7.0% of CD8+ T cells.

The sample taken for sequencing was CD4+ T cells sorted from blood. The sequence was obtained from a woman between 18 and 29 years old in good health. The chain joins TRBV10-3 to TRBJ2-7, with 7 nucleotides matching TRBD1. CDR3 sequence reads: CAISATGASYEQYF. In DNA, the CDR3 is TGTGCCATCAGCGCCACAGGGGCCTCCTACGAGCAGTACTTC.